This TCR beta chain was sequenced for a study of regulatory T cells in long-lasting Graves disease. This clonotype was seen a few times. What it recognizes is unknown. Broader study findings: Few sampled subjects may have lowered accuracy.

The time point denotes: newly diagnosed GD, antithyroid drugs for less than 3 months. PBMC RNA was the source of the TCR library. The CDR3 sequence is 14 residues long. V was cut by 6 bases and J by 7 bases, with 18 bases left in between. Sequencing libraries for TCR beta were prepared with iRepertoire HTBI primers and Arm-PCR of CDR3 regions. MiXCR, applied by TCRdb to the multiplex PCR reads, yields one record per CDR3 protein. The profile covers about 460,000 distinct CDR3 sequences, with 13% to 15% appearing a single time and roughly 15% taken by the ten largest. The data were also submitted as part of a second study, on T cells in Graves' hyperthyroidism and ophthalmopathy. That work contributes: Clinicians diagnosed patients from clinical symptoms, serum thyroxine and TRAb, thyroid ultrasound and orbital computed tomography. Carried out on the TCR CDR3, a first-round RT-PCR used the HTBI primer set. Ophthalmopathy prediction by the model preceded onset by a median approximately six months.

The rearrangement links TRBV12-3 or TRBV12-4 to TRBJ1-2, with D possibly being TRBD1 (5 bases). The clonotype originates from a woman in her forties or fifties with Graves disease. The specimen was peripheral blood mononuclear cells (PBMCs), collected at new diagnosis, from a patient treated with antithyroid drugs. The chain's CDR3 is CASSPTASVPGYTF. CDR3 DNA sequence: TGTGCCAGCAGCCCGACAGCCTCGGTCCCTGGCTACACCTTC.